A selection of T cell receptor beta chains follows, all from one sample in a study of identical twins. TCRdb processed the 5' RACE reads anew with MiXCR; each CDR3 protein has one entry. The repertoire holds a few hundred thousand distinct CDR3 sequences, with about 13% as singletons. These data are also associated with another study on yellow fever vaccine responses in identical twins.

Sequencing was performed on memory (CD45RO+) T cells sorted from blood. The receptors derive from a woman aged 18-30 years in good health. Each CDR3 is given without its conserved first and last residue. D genes are given only for firm matches. Only some rows state a clone size, as once, few, many or a class for expanded clones.

TRBV5-1	.	TRBJ2-3	few	ASSSGLTTSTDTQY
TRBV10-3	.	TRBJ1-5	.	AISASGVSGNQPQH
TRBV29-1	.	TRBJ2-7	many	SVEFTSGIYEQY
TRBV9	.	TRBJ2-3	.	ASSVVGTFTDTQY
TRBV7-2	TRBD1	TRBJ2-1	many	ASSIRDRSYNEQF
TRBV6-4	TRBD2	TRBJ2-3	.	ASRGTSGGTDTQY
TRBV30	.	TRBJ1-2	few	AWRGAGGYT
TRBV29-1	TRBD1	TRBJ2-1	many	SVERPGQGITSYNEQF
TRBV3-1	.	TRBJ2-7	.	ASSQVGAMTYEQY
TRBV6-2/TRBV6-3	.	TRBJ1-5	many	ASSHGRDSNQPQH
TRBV7-2	.	TRBJ2-4	many	ASSYRGRDIQY
TRBV5-6	TRBD2	TRBJ2-7	.	ASSLRGDYGKKNYEQY